Shown below are 18 T cell receptor beta chains from a single sample sequenced in a study of OX40 agonist ivuxolimab in advanced cancers. Sequenced by immunoSEQ multiplex PCR; TCRdb stores in-frame clones only, minus some. The sample has about 45,000 clones; roughly 90% are singletons. Sequences were derived from CD4+ or CD8+ T cells sorted from blood, sampled in a trial of the OX40 agonist ivuxolimab. These receptor sequences come from an adult with an advanced solid tumor such as melanoma, head and neck, liver or kidney cancer.

J is TRBJ2-3 and V is TRBV19; unclear D gene. Trimming pared 3 bases from V and 2 bases from J, leaving 6 bases between. The CDR3 has 13 residues. CDR1 and CDR2 (germline): LNHDA, SQIVND (reference sequence). Here the CDR3 DNA reads TGTGCCAGTAGTATCTTATTCACAGATACGCAGTATTTT. Translated, it gives CASSILFTDTQYF.

The chain employs TRBV7-8 and TRBJ2-5; D unclear. The CDR3 runs 11 residues. The V gene's germline CDR1 is SGHVS and CDR2 FQNEAQ. Deletions cut 5 bases from V and 6 bases from J, with 7 bases between. CDR3 nucleotide sequence: TGTGCCAGCAGCCTAGGGAAGACCCAGTACTTC. Amino acid sequence: CASSLGKTQYF.

This chain connects TRBV11-2 to TRBJ2-2; 8 bases match TRBD2. The CDR3 loop spans 16 amino acids. The V gene's germline CDR1 is SGHAT and CDR2 FQNNGV. With V trimmed by 2 bases and J by 2 bases, 4 bases remained unmatched. The CDR3 sequence: CASSLTSGGNTGELFF. CDR3 DNA sequence: TGTGCCAGCAGCTTAACGAGCGGGGGAAACACCGGGGAGCTGTTTTTT.

In nucleotides, the CDR3 is TGTGCCAGCAGTGGGGGACAGGGAGGGAATTCACCCCTCCACTTT. Translation gives CASSGGQGGNSPLHF. V and J are TRBV27 and TRBJ1-6; 9 nucleotides agree with TRBD1. This CDR3 contains 15 residues. The V segment lost 5 bases and the J segment 7 bases; nucleotides outside the gene matches: 6. CDR1 MNHEY and CDR2 SMNVEV come from the germline V gene (reference sequence).

The V gene is TRBV2, the J gene TRBJ2-7, with 10 bases that match TRBD2. This CDR3 region has 15 residues. Germline CDR1 is SNHLY and CDR2 is FYNNEI. V shed 6 bases and J 5 bases; nucleotides not matched to a gene: 10. The CDR3 bases are TGTGCCAGCAGGGTTAGCGGGAGGCTCCACGACGAGCAGTACTTC. It yields the protein CASRVSGRLHDEQYF.

CDR3 bases: TGTGCCAGCAGCGTAGCTGTGTTTGGGGGAGGGGTCGAGCAGTTCTTC. This translates into CASSVAVFGGGVEQFF. The chain carries TRBV9 and TRBJ2-1, with 7 bases matching TRBD2. CDR1 SGDLS and CDR2 YYNGEE come from the germline V gene. V lost 0 bases to trimming and J lost 10 bases; unmatched junction nucleotides: 13. CDR3 length: 16 amino acids.

V and J are TRBV4-2 and TRBJ2-7, with TRBD2 matching 9 bases. The junction had 2 bases not matched to a gene; V was cut back by 4 bases and J by 1 base. Germline V gene lookup returns CDR1 LGHNA and CDR2 YNFKEQ. This CDR3 region has 14 residues. CDR3 nucleotides: TGTGCCAGCAGCCCTCTAGCGGGGTCCTACGAGCAGTACTTC. Translated: CASSPLAGSYEQYF.

The chain uses TRBV5-1 and TRBJ2-7; 10 bases are a match to TRBD1. V shed 3 bases, J shed 4 bases, and the junction held 7 bases outside the gene matches. Germline CDR1 is SGHRS and CDR2 is YFSETQ. The CDR3 spans 15 residues. CDR3 in amino acids: CASSSRQGAMYEQYF. The DNA for the CDR3 is TGCGCCAGCAGCTCCCGACAGGGGGCCATGTACGAGCAGTACTTC.

This chain joins TRBV7-2 and TRBJ1-5, with D unresolved. The V and J ends lost 0 bases and 4 bases respectively, with 10 bases between them. Germline CDR1 reads SGHTA; CDR2 reads FQGNSA. This CDR3 spans 15 amino acids. This chain's CDR3 is CASSLAGPSNQPQHF. The CDR3 coding sequence is TGTGCCAGCAGCTTAGCAGGACCGTCAAATCAGCCCCAGCATTTT.

The chain has TRBV7-9 and TRBJ2-4, with 7 bases aligning to TRBD2. The J segment lost 8 bases and the V segment lost 1 base, leaving 8 bases of the junction unmatched. Germline CDR1 and CDR2: SEHNR and FQNEAQ (reference sequence). The CDR3 totals 15 residues. This CDR3 reads CASSLDLREGDIQYF. The CDR3 DNA reads as TGTGCCAGCAGCTTAGATCTCAGGGAGGGAGACATTCAGTACTTC.

The CDR3 spells CASSPTEGHEQYF. Here the CDR3 DNA reads TGTGCCAGCAGTCCCACCGAGGGTCACGAGCAGTACTTC. The chain links TRBV28 to TRBJ2-7, with D maybe TRBD2 (5 bases). The CDR3 is 13 residues long. V lost 5 bases, J lost 5 bases, and 13 bases lay in between. Germline CDR1 is MDHEN and CDR2 is SYDVKM.

The genes are TRBV28 and TRBJ1-5, with no clear D. The germline V and J ends were trimmed by 2 bases and 11 bases, with 10 bases remaining between them. The length of the CDR3 is 12 residues. Per the germline V gene, CDR1 is MDHEN and CDR2 is SYDVKM. CDR3 DNA: TGTGCCAGCAGTTTAGGGGTGTCAGCCCAGCATTTT. Translation: CASSLGVSAQHF.

The rearrangement joins TRBV19 to TRBJ2-7, with 7 nucleotides matching TRBD1. Germline V lookup: CDR1 LNHDA, CDR2 SQIVND (reference sequence). CDR3 size: 13 residues. Trimming at V came to 5 bases and at J to 3 bases, leaving 4 bases not matched to a gene. The CDR3 spells CASSSAGGYEQYF. CDR3 DNA sequence: TGTGCCAGTAGTTCGGCAGGGGGCTACGAGCAGTACTTC.

The chain couples TRBV7-9 to TRBJ2-7; 8 nucleotides align to TRBD1. With V trimmed by 5 bases and J by 3 bases, 9 bases remained unmatched. The CDR3 sequence is 15 residues long. Germline V gene data show CDR1 as SEHNR and CDR2 as FQNEAQ (reference sequence). CDR3 sequence reads: CASSPGEQGGYEQYF. CDR3 bases: TGTGCCAGCAGCCCAGGTGAACAGGGGGGCTACGAGCAGTACTTC.

This clone occurred once. This chain connects TRBV27 to TRBJ2-7; D tentatively fits TRBD1 or TRBD2 (6 bases each). CDR3 size: 18 residues. The V end lost 5 bases, the J end lost 4 bases, and 27 bases lay between the germline ends. In germline, CDR1 is MNHEY, CDR2 SMNVEV (reference sequence). The CDR3 region is CASSPGRGGRAFWYEQYF. The CDR3, as DNA: TGTGCCAGCAGTCCGGGGAGAGGGGGGAGAGCTTTCTGGTACGAGCAGTACTTC.

The rearrangement links TRBV5-1 to TRBJ2-2; 10 bases are shared with TRBD2. Germline CDR1 reads SGHRS; CDR2 reads YFSETQ. V dropped 4 bases and J dropped 4; count of bases not matched to a gene: 16. The CDR3 totals 19 residues. CDR3 DNA sequence: TGCGCCAGCAGCGCGGACGTCCCCGGGAGCGGGAGGGGCACCGGGGAGCTGTTTTTT. Its protein is CASSADVPGSGRGTGELFF.

The CDR3 DNA reads as TGTGCCAGCAGCTTATCAGAGTACAATGAGCAGTTCTTC. Its translation is CASSLSEYNEQFF. The rearrangement links TRBV7-6 to TRBJ2-1; D remains unclear. Germline CDR1 reads SGHVS; CDR2 reads FNYEAQ. CDR3 length: 13 amino acids. The V end lost 2 bases, the J end lost 4 bases, and 6 bases lay between the germline ends.

The chain uses TRBV7-6 and TRBJ2-5; TRBD2 matches at 7 bases. Germline V lookup: CDR1 SGHVS, CDR2 FNYEAQ. J gave up 5 bases and V 2 bases, and 8 bases lay outside the gene matches. The CDR3 runs to 15 residues. The CDR3 sequence is CASSLTGGRVETQYF. Here the CDR3 DNA reads TGTGCCAGCAGCTTAACCGGGGGGAGGGTGGAGACCCAGTACTTC.